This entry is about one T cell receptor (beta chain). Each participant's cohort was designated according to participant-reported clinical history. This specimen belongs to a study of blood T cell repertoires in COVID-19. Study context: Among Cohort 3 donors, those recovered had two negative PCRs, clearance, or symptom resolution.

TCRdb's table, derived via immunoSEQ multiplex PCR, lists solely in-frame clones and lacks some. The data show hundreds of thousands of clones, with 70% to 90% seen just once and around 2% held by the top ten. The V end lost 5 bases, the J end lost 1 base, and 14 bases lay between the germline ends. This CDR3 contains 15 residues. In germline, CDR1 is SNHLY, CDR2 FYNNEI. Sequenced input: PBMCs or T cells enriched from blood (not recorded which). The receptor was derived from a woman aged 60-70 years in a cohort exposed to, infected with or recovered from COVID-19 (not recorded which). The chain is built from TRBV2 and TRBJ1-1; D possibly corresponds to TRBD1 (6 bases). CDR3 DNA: TGTGCCAGCAGTCCTAGGGTGACAGGGAACACTGAAGCTTTCTTT. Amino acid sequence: CASSPRVTGNTEAFF.